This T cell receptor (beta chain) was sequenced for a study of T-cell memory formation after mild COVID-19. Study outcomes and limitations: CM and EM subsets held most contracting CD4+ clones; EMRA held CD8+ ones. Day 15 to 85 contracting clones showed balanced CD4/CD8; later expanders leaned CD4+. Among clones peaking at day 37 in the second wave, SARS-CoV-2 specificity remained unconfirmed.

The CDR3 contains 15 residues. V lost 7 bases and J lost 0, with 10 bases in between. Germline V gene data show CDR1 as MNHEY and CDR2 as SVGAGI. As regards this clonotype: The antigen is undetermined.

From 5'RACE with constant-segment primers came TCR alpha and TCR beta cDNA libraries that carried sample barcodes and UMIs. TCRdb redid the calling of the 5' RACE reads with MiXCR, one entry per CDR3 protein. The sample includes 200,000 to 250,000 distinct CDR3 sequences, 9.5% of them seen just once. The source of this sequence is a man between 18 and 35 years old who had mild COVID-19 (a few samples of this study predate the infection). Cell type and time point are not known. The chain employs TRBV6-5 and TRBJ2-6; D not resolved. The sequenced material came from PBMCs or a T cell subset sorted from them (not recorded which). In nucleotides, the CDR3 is TGTGCCAGCACCTACCTGGGCTCTGGGGCCAACGTCCTGACTTTC. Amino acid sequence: CASTYLGSGANVLTF.